The 20 T cell receptor beta chains listed next were all sequenced from one sample in a study of OX40 agonist ivuxolimab in advanced cancers. The data were produced by immunoSEQ multiplex PCR, yet TCRdb's version contains in-frame clones alone and is incomplete. This table has roughly 20,000 clones, more than 75% appearing once. Sequences were derived from CD4+ or CD8+ T cells sorted from blood, sampled in a trial of the OX40 agonist ivuxolimab. These receptors all stem from an adult with an advanced solid tumor such as melanoma, head and neck, liver or kidney cancer.

The chain links TRBV7-8 to TRBJ2-2, with a possible D match to TRBD1 (5 bases). Germline assignment: CDR1 SGHVS and CDR2 FQNEAQ. The CDR3 runs 15 residues. The V end lost 3 bases, the J end lost 2 bases, and 10 bases lay between the germline ends. The CDR3 is CASSLLGPNTGELFF. The DNA of the CDR3 is TGTGCCAGCAGCTTGTTGGGGCCTAACACCGGGGAGCTGTTTTTT.

The chain combines TRBV9 with TRBJ2-6; tentative D call: TRBD2 (6 bases). V was pared by 0 bases and J by 0 bases, with 13 bases between. CDR1 is SGDLS and CDR2 is YYNGEE in the germline V gene. The CDR3 extends over 18 amino acids. The CDR3 sequence: CASSVARDSSSGANVLTF. The CDR3 coding sequence is TGTGCCAGCAGCGTAGCCCGGGACTCAAGCTCTGGGGCCAACGTCCTGACTTTC. The full variable domain, completed using reference TRBV9 and TRBJ2-6, is DSGVTQTPKHLITATGQRVTLRCSPRSGDLSVYWYQQSLDQGLQFLIQYYNGEERAKGNILERFSAQQFPDLHSELNLSSLELGDSALYFCASSVARDSSSGANVLTFGAGSRLTVL.

As DNA, the CDR3 is TGTGCCAGCTCGTACACTAGCGGGAGGACAGATACGCAGTATTTT. Amino acid sequence: CASSYTSGRTDTQYF. The chain combines TRBV18 with TRBJ2-3; TRBD2 matches 12 bases. V was pared by 6 bases and J by 3 bases, with 4 bases of the junction left unmatched. CDR1 is KGHSH and CDR2 is LQKENI in the germline V gene. This CDR3 is 15 amino acids long.

The rearrangement joins TRBV30 to TRBJ2-5; no firm D call. Germline V CDR1 and CDR2: GTSNPN, SVGIG (reference sequence). The CDR3 is 14 amino acids. V lost 2 bases and J 5 bases, leaving 15 bases between the germline ends. The CDR3: CAWSSLGWKETQYF. The CDR3, as DNA: TGTGCCTGGAGTAGTCTCGGCTGGAAGGAGACCCAGTACTTC.

CDR3 in amino acids: CASSPMDSGSYNEQFF. CDR3 DNA: TGTGCCAGCAGCCCCATGGATAGCGGGAGCTACAATGAGCAGTTCTTC. The rearrangement uses TRBV7-9 and TRBJ2-1; TRBD2 aligns across 9 bases. CDR1 is SEHNR and CDR2 is FQNEAQ in the germline V gene (reference sequence). Trimming removed 5 bases from V and 3 bases from J; junction bases left unmatched: 8. This CDR3 region has 16 residues.

The chain uses TRBV28 and TRBJ2-7, with TRBD1 as a possible D gene (5 bases). The CDR3 contains 16 residues. V was clipped by 6 bases and J by 3 bases, with 21 bases between them. Per the germline V gene, CDR1 is MDHEN and CDR2 is SYDVKM. CDR3 sequence (DNA): TGTGCCAGCAGCCCCCCGGACACACTTGTGGTCTACGAGCAGTACTTC. Its translation is CASSPPDTLVVYEQYF.

This chain connects TRBV7-9 to TRBJ1-5; D is unclear. Trimming took 0 bases from V and 0 from J, leaving 3 bases between them. Germline values: CDR1 SEHNR, CDR2 FQNEAQ (reference sequence). The CDR3 spans 14 residues. DNA of the CDR3: TGTGCCAGCAGCTTAGCATCTAGCAATCAGCCCCAGCATTTT. This sequence encodes CASSLASSNQPQHF. The complete variable domain, with remaining parts taken from reference TRBV7-9 and TRBJ1-5, reads DTGVSQNPRHKITKRGQNVTFRCDPISEHNRLYWYRQTLGQGPEFLTYFQNEAQLEKSRLLSDRFSAERPKGSFSTLEIQRTEQGDSAMYLCASSLASSNQPQHFGDGTRLSIL.

The genes are TRBV7-8 and TRBJ2-5; 12 bases line up with TRBD1. CDR1 is SGHVS, CDR2 FQNEAQ, per germline. The J segment lost 4 bases and the V segment lost 4 bases, leaving 4 bases of the junction unmatched. The CDR3 has 15 amino acids. CDR3 DNA sequence: TGTGCCAGCAGCTCCGGGACAGGGGGCGGAGAGACCCAGTACTTC. Translation: CASSSGTGGGETQYF.

The V gene is TRBV7-9, the J gene TRBJ1-1; D might be TRBD1 (6 bases). CDR3 length equals 15 residues. CDR1 is SEHNR and CDR2 is FQNEAQ in the germline V gene (reference sequence). Trimming shortened V by 0 bases and J by 0 bases, and 8 bases separated the two germline ends. CDR3: CASSLATGLNTEAFF. The CDR3 DNA reads TGTGCCAGCAGCTTAGCGACAGGCTTGAACACTGAAGCTTTCTTT.

This clone appeared a single time. The rearrangement uses TRBV30 and TRBJ2-7, with a weak D call TRBD2 (5 bases). This CDR3 has 14 amino acids. Germline V gene sequence: CDR1 GTSNPN, CDR2 SVGIG (reference sequence). Trimming removed 0 bases at V and 6 bases at J, with 15 bases between. The CDR3 coding sequence is TGTGCCTGGAGTGTACGTTTACGGAGGACCGAGCAGTACTTC. This translates into CAWSVRLRRTEQYF.

The chain uses TRBV7-2 and TRBJ2-7; D is unclear. CDR1 and CDR2 from the germline V gene are SGHTA and FQGNSA. V dropped 8 bases and J dropped 0 bases, with 14 bases sitting between them. This CDR3 contains 14 residues. Here the CDR3 DNA reads TGTGCCAGCCTTGCCTTCAGGAGCTCCTACGAGCAGTACTTC. As protein: CASLAFRSSYEQYF.

This rearrangement joins TRBV28 to TRBJ1-5, with 7 bases identical to TRBD1. V was pared by 6 bases and J by 5 bases, with 7 bases of the junction left unmatched. The CDR3 covers 14 residues. CDR1 and CDR2 (germline): MDHEN, SYDVKM. The chain's CDR3 is CASSFAGTDQPQHF. CDR3 nucleotides: TGTGCCAGCAGCTTCGCCGGGACAGATCAGCCCCAGCATTTT.

This clone was seen only once. The genes are TRBV6-5 and TRBJ1-2; 8 nucleotides agree with TRBD1. J was trimmed by 4 bases and V by 2 bases; bases with no gene match: 3. The CDR3 has 14 residues. CDR1 MNHEY and CDR2 SVGAGI come from the germline V gene. CDR3 coding DNA: TGTGCCAGCAGTTACCGGGACAGGTCCTATGGCTACACCTTC. This sequence encodes CASSYRDRSYGYTF.

V gene TRBV19 combines with J gene TRBJ2-6, with no clear D. The germline CDR1 and CDR2 sequences are LNHDA and SQIVND (reference sequence). The CDR3 runs to 16 residues. The V and J ends lost 3 bases and 1 base respectively, with 10 bases between them. The CDR3 DNA reads TGTGCCAGTAGTATTATTTGGGGATCTGGGGCCAACGTCCTGACTTTC. Its translation is CASSIIWGSGANVLTF. Complete variable domain (other parts from reference TRBV19 and TRBJ2-6): DGGITQSPKYLFRKEGQNVTLSCEQNLNHDAMYWYRQDPGQGLRLIYYSQIVNDFQKGDIAEGYSVSREKKESFPLTVTSAQKNPTAFYLCASSIIWGSGANVLTFGAGSRLTVL.

The rearrangement joins TRBV6-5 to TRBJ2-1; D remains ambiguous. The germline V and J ends were trimmed by 11 bases and 3 bases, with 11 bases remaining between them. This CDR3 spans 12 amino acids. Germline CDR1 and CDR2: MNHEY and SVGAGI. The CDR3 sequence is CASGRSYNEQFF. The CDR3 DNA reads as TGTGCCTCGGGCAGGAGCTACAATGAGCAGTTCTTC.

The rearrangement joins TRBV12-5 to TRBJ2-1; D not certain. Germline CDR1 is LGHNT and CDR2 is FRNRAP. V was cut by 6 bases and J by 4 bases, with 13 bases left in between. The CDR3 totals 14 residues. CDR3 DNA: TGTGCTAGTGGCCAGGATCCCCTTTACAATGAGCAGTTCTTC. Its translation is CASGQDPLYNEQFF.

The J gene is TRBJ2-1, the V gene TRBV9; possibly TRBD2 for D (6 bases). The germline V gene encodes CDR1 SGDLS and CDR2 YYNGEE. The CDR3 extends over 13 amino acids. V lost 4 bases and J 10 bases, leaving 15 bases between the germline ends. The CDR3 region has the DNA TGTGCCAGCAGCCCCGGCGGGGAGCGAGAGCAGTTCTTC. Translating gives CASSPGGEREQFF.

This clone came up a few times. CDR3 loop: CASSLQGTEAFF. CDR3 DNA: TGTGCCAGCAGCCTGCAGGGCACTGAAGCTTTCTTT. The chain carries TRBV14 and TRBJ1-1; maybe TRBD1 (5 bases). This CDR3 is 12 amino acids long. V lost 4 bases, J lost 4 bases, and 7 bases lay in between. The germline gives CDR1 SGHDN, CDR2 FVKESK.

The chain combines TRBV5-4 with TRBJ1-1; D may be TRBD1 (5 bases). Germline V gene data show CDR1 as SGHNT and CDR2 as YYREEE (reference sequence). The CDR3 is 14 amino acids. The V end was cut by 4 bases, the J end by 4 bases, with 14 bases between. CDR3 sequence reads: CASSRGGGGTEAFF. In DNA form, the CDR3 reads TGTGCCAGCAGCCGGGGCGGGGGTGGCACTGAAGCTTTCTTT.

The CDR3 DNA follows: TGTGCCAGCAGCTCGCGACTAGCGGGAGGGCCTCGCTCCTACGAGCAGTACTTC. Its protein product is CASSSRLAGGPRSYEQYF. V is TRBV5-4 and J is TRBJ2-5, with 14 bases that match TRBD2. The assigned J gene may be wrong: the sequence end matches TRBJ2-7 better. The CDR3 contains 18 residues. Germline lookup yields CDR1 SGHNT and CDR2 YYREEE (reference sequence).